What follows are 23 T cell receptor beta chains derived from one specimen sequenced in a study of chemoradiotherapy in HPV16-positive cancers. The table came from immunoSEQ multiplex PCR; TCRdb's copy has only in-frame clones and leaves some out. Here the sample spans approximately 13,000 clones, approximately 80% being singletons. The specimen was obtained from a patient who underwent chemoradiotherapy. The receptors originated from a human donor with HPV-associated anogenital cancer.

The chain couples TRBV15 to TRBJ1-1; D is undetermined. Per germline, CDR1 LNHNV and CDR2 YYDKDF (reference sequence). Trimming pared 4 bases from V and 8 bases from J, leaving 8 bases between. The CDR3 runs to 11 residues. The CDR3 protein is CATSKRSEAFF. DNA for the CDR3: TGTGCCACCAGCAAGAGATCCGAAGCTTTCTTT.

In DNA, the CDR3 is TGTGCCAGCAGCCCCGGACTAGCGGGGGCGTCCCACGCAGATACGCAGTATTTT. Translated: CASSPGLAGASHADTQYF. V and J are TRBV7-9 and TRBJ2-3, with 13 bases identical to TRBD2. The germline gives CDR1 SEHNR, CDR2 FQNEAQ (reference sequence). CDR3 length: 18 residues. Trimming took 5 bases from V and 4 from J; bases not matched to a gene: 12.

The CDR3 coding sequence is TGTGCCAGCGGCAGGGATCGCAATCAGCCCCAGCATTTT. Translating gives CASGRDRNQPQHF. The chain combines TRBV5-5 with TRBJ1-5; D is perhaps TRBD1 (5 bases). The germline V gene has CDR1 SGHKS and CDR2 YYEKEE (reference sequence). Trimming shortened V by 7 bases and J by 2 bases, and 10 bases separated the two germline ends. CDR3 length: 13 residues.

This clone was recorded once. V is TRBV6-5 and J is TRBJ1-3, with D perhaps matching TRBD1 (6 bases). The CDR3 runs to 15 residues. The germline V gene has CDR1 MNHEY and CDR2 SVGAGI. The V end lost 7 bases, the J end lost 1 base, and 14 bases lay between the germline ends. The CDR3 coding sequence is TGTGCCAGCAAAAGGGGGGGAGCTTCTGGAAACACCATATATTTT. This codes for CASKRGGASGNTIYF.

The J gene is TRBJ2-5, the V gene TRBV11-3; D might be TRBD2 (5 bases). Deletions cut 5 bases from V and 5 bases from J, with 15 bases between. The CDR3 covers 14 residues. Germline lookup yields CDR1 SGHNT and CDR2 YENEEA. CDR3 bases: TGTGCCAGCAGCCCCCGTCGGGGTCCCGAGACCCAGTACTTC. Protein sequence: CASSPRRGPETQYF.

The V gene is TRBV19, the J gene TRBJ2-3; D uncertain. CDR1 and CDR2 (germline): LNHDA, SQIVND (reference sequence). V gave up 2 bases and J gave up 5 bases, with 11 bases separating them. The CDR3 covers 14 residues. The DNA for the CDR3 is TGTGCCAGTAGTATAAAACTGTCGGGAGATACGCAGTATTTT. Its translation: CASSIKLSGDTQYF.

The V and J genes are TRBV7-9 and TRBJ1-3; a weak D match, TRBD1 (6 bases). Trimming removed 5 bases from V and 2 bases from J, with 13 bases in between. Germline V CDR1 and CDR2: SEHNR, FQNEAQ (reference sequence). The CDR3 runs to 15 residues. This CDR3 is CASSHPRGAGNTIYF. The CDR3, as DNA: TGTGCCAGCAGCCACCCCAGGGGAGCTGGAAACACCATATATTTT.

The CDR3 is CASSQLSPLNYGYTF. CDR3 in DNA: TGTGCCAGCAGCCAGCTCTCCCCCCTTAACTATGGCTACACCTTC. The rearrangement uses TRBV4-2 and TRBJ1-2; D is ambiguous. Germline loops: CDR1 LGHNA, CDR2 YNFKEQ. V dropped 3 bases and J dropped 1 base, with 12 bases sitting between them. The CDR3 consists of 15 residues.

This clone showed up just a few times. The same CDR3 can be traced to other DNA sequences in this sample. The rearrangement links TRBV20-1 to TRBJ1-2; D remains unclear. The CDR3 length is 10 residues. Per germline, CDR1 DFQATT and CDR2 SNEGSKA (reference sequence). The germline V and J ends were trimmed by 5 bases and 0 bases, with 1 base remaining between them. This chain's CDR3 is CSAPNYGYTF. CDR3 in DNA: TGCAGTGCTCCTAACTATGGCTACACCTTC.

This chain links TRBV19 with TRBJ1-5, with a weak D call TRBD1 (5 bases). Germline-derived CDR1 and CDR2 are LNHDA and SQIVND (reference sequence). This CDR3 spans 14 amino acids. V lost 8 bases and J 5 bases, leaving 16 bases between the germline ends. CDR3 protein: CASSGSYLYQPQHF. CDR3 nucleotide sequence: TGTGCCAGTTCAGGGTCCTACTTGTATCAGCCCCAGCATTTT. The complete variable domain, with remaining parts taken from reference TRBV19 and TRBJ1-5, reads DGGITQSPKYLFRKEGQNVTLSCEQNLNHDAMYWYRQDPGQGLRLIYYSQIVNDFQKGDIAEGYSVSREKKESFPLTVTSAQKNPTAFYLCASSGSYLYQPQHFGDGTRLSIL.

The chain employs TRBV7-8 and TRBJ1-3; D ambiguous. Trimming took 1 base from V and 0 from J, leaving 10 bases between them. The length of the CDR3 is 16 residues. The germline CDR1 and CDR2 sequences are SGHVS and FQNEAQ. The CDR3 DNA sequence: TGTGCCAGCAGCTTAGTGCAGGCAGGCTCTGGAAACACCATATATTTT. Amino acid sequence: CASSLVQAGSGNTIYF.

The chain carries TRBV7-2 and TRBJ1-1; a possible D gene is TRBD1 (6 bases). This CDR3 contains 12 residues. Per the germline V gene, CDR1 is SGHTA and CDR2 is FQGNSA. V was trimmed by 4 bases and J by 10 bases, leaving 13 bases between them. CDR3 residues: CASSSAGGRAFF. CDR3 coding DNA: TGTGCCAGCAGCTCGGCGGGGGGGCGAGCTTTCTTT. Supplemented by reference TRBV7-2 and TRBJ1-1, the full variable domain reads GAGVSQSPSNKVTEKGKDVELRCDPISGHTALYWYRQSLGQGLEFLIYFQGNSAPDKSGLPSDRFSAERTGGSVSTLTIQRTQQEDSAVYLCASSSAGGRAFFGQGTRLTVV.

The V call is TRBV5-6, the J call TRBJ1-2, with D unclear. Trimming pared 5 bases from V and 4 bases from J, leaving 15 bases between. CDR1 SGHDT and CDR2 YYEEEE come from the germline V gene. CDR3 length: 14 residues. The CDR3: CASRWSKASYGYTF. Written as DNA, the CDR3 is TGTGCCAGCAGGTGGAGCAAGGCGAGCTATGGCTACACCTTC.

The rearrangement uses TRBV7-9 and TRBJ1-6; 11 positions agree with TRBD1. Germline CDR1 SEHNR, CDR2 FQNEAQ (reference sequence). The CDR3 runs to 14 residues. The junction had 2 bases not matched to a gene; V was cut back by 5 bases and J by 8 bases. CDR3 residues: CASSLDRGHSPLHF. CDR3 coding DNA: TGTGCCAGCAGCCTGGACAGGGGGCATTCACCCCTCCACTTT.

The gene calls are TRBV5-6 and TRBJ1-1; D gene ambiguous. The CDR3 loop spans 13 amino acids. From germline, CDR1 is SGHDT and CDR2 YYEEEE. V dropped 4 bases and J dropped 4 bases, with 11 bases sitting between them. As DNA, the CDR3 is TGTGCCAGCAGCCGAAGACCACCCACTGAAGCTTTCTTT. It translates to CASSRRPPTEAFF.

This clone was counted once. The chain is built from TRBV27 and TRBJ1-4; no clear D gene. V lost 7 bases, J lost 0 bases, and 9 bases lay in between. Germline CDR1 is MNHEY and CDR2 is SMNVEV (reference sequence). CDR3 size: 14 residues. The CDR3 nucleotides are TGTGCCAGCAAGATGGGAACAACTAATGAAAAACTGTTTTTT. Residues: CASKMGTTNEKLFF.

J is TRBJ1-1 and V is TRBV29-1; no clear D gene. Trimming stripped 0 bases from V and 1 base from J, with 12 bases between. There are 15 residues in the CDR3. Germline V gene lookup returns CDR1 SQVTM and CDR2 ANQGSEA. The CDR3 protein is CSVEDGGVSNTEAFF. The CDR3 nucleotides are TGCAGCGTTGAAGATGGAGGAGTCTCGAACACTGAAGCTTTCTTT.

CDR3 DNA: TGTGCCAGCAGCACCCCCCCTCAGCCCCAGCATTTT. It encodes CASSTPPQPQHF. The rearrangement joins TRBV7-2 to TRBJ1-5; no clear D gene. Trimming took 5 bases from V and 6 from J, leaving 8 bases between them. The CDR3 runs to 12 residues. The germline gives CDR1 SGHTA, CDR2 FQGNSA.

The chain uses TRBV11-2 and TRBJ2-4, with D unclear. Trimming cost V 2 bases and J 0 bases, with 5 bases left between them. This CDR3 comprises 14 residues. CDR1 and CDR2 (germline): SGHAT, FQNNGV. The CDR3 protein is CASSLMVAKNIQYF. The CDR3 bases are TGTGCCAGCAGCTTAATGGTAGCCAAAAACATTCAGTACTTC.

The genes are TRBV30 and TRBJ1-2, with D hard to call. Germline assignment: CDR1 GTSNPN and CDR2 SVGIG (reference sequence). The CDR3 consists of 14 residues. With 2 bases removed from V and 4 bases from J, the gap between germline ends came to 14 bases. CDR3 sequence reads: CAWSPGEGVYGYTF. Here the CDR3 DNA reads TGTGCCTGGAGTCCCGGCGAGGGCGTCTATGGCTACACCTTC.

The J gene is TRBJ1-5, the V gene TRBV7-2; D is uncertain. The CDR3 spans 15 residues. Germline CDR1 is SGHTA and CDR2 is FQGNSA. V shed 0 bases and J shed 6 bases, with 12 bases lying between them. The CDR3 nucleotides read TGTGCCAGCAGCTTAGCGCAAGGGTCGGGTCAGCCCCAGCATTTT. It yields the protein CASSLAQGSGQPQHF.

The rearrangement links TRBV7-2 to TRBJ2-1, with D perhaps TRBD2 (6 bases). Germline V lookup: CDR1 SGHTA, CDR2 FQGNSA. V shed 5 bases and J shed 15 bases, with 20 bases lying between them. The CDR3 runs 13 residues. CDR3 residues: CASSPPRESRWFF. The DNA of the CDR3 is TGTGCCAGCAGCCCGCCCCGGGAGAGCAGATGGTTCTTC.

The chain has TRBV10-3 and TRBJ2-3; 10 bases align to TRBD2. In germline, CDR1 is ENHRY, CDR2 SYGVKD. The junction had 11 bases not matched to a gene; V was cut back by 10 bases and J by 4 bases. The CDR3 totals 15 residues. The CDR3 sequence is CATSSGGAISDTQYF. Here the CDR3 DNA reads TGTGCCACGTCAAGCGGGGGGGCGATCTCAGATACGCAGTATTTT.